This T cell receptor (beta chain) originates from a study of blood T cell repertoires in COVID-19. Study-wide context: Sites across the United States, Italy and Spain contributed samples from acute and convalescent COVID-19. T cells, B-cell-depleted T cells, or PBMCs supplied cDNA or gDNA.

Here immunoSEQ multiplex PCR was the method, and the copy in TCRdb shows in-frame clones only, minus some. The top ten clones hold around 2.1% of a sample with some 120,000 clones, roughly 92% of them seen once. Germline CDR1 MNHEY, CDR2 SVGEGT. V lost 2 bases, J lost 1 base, and 9 bases lay in between. The CDR3 runs to 16 residues. Patients of the Seattle cohort, enrolled during active infection, were followed longitudinally. V usage is TRBV6-2 or TRBV6-3 and J usage is TRBJ2-6; tentatively, D is TRBD1 (6 bases). The sample comprised peripheral blood. This receptor was obtained from a man aged 45 to 65 with COVID-19, enrolled during active disease. This CDR3 is CASSYAGVSGANVLTF. CDR3 coding DNA: TGTGCCAGCAGTTACGCAGGGGTTTCTGGGGCCAACGTCCTGACTTTC.